This TCR beta chain is from a study of T cells in localized non-small cell lung cancer. Overall study results and limits: Elevated blood T cell density was associated with longer overall survival. The appearance of a median approximately 60 of the top 100 tumor clones was seen in adjacent lung. Because researchers sequenced only one region of the tumor, heterogeneity is still possible. Uninvolved adjacent lung had more T cell clonality than any other tissue, topping tumor.

The V and J ends lost 1 base and 5 bases respectively, with 8 bases between them. In germline, CDR1 is LNHNV, CDR2 YYDKDF (reference sequence). The CDR3 is 14 amino acids. Assay used: immunoSEQ multiplex PCR; TCRdb lists only in-frame clones, some missing. The sample lists about 54,000 clones, approximately 82% seen once, with about 20% in the top ten. Concerning this clone itself: Its antigen is undetermined.

Sample: peripheral blood, taken before any cancer treatment. This clonotype originated in a female donor over 55 with stage II squamous cell lung carcinoma. This chain joins TRBV15 and TRBJ1-4, with a possible D match to TRBD1 (6 bases). The CDR3 nucleotides read TGTGCCACCAGCAGAGCCGGACAGAATGAAAAACTGTTTTTT. Translation: CATSRAGQNEKLFF.